What follows are 27 T cell receptor beta chains derived from one specimen sequenced in a study of T cells in Graves' hyperthyroidism and ophthalmopathy. RNA transcripts were the template for amplifying TCR beta CDR3 regions. First-round RT-PCR targeting the TCR CDR3 was performed with the HTBI primer set. TCRdb itself ran the multiplex PCR reads through MiXCR, one entry per CDR3 protein. This sample has some 210,000 distinct CDR3 sequences; under 20% occur once, and the top ten carry 50%. Sample: blood. All receptors come from a man between 50 and 59 years old with Graves' hyperthyroidism.

This chain links TRBV5-1 with TRBJ2-2; D unclear. Germline CDR1 reads SGHRS; CDR2 reads YFSETQ. There are 15 residues in the CDR3. Trimming removed 1 base from V and 7 bases from J, with 14 bases in between. The CDR3 protein is CASSLLGDLGGELFF. The CDR3 nucleotides are TGCGCCAGCAGCTTGTTAGGCGATCTTGGCGGGGAGCTGTTTTTT.

Notes on this clonotype: The conserved phenylalanine or tryptophan normally closing the CDR3 is absent here, so this likely arose from a read error. This sequence joins TRBV12-5 and TRBJ2-2, with D uncertain. This CDR3 is built from 16 residues. The V and J ends lost 6 bases and 1 base respectively, with 15 bases between them. Germline CDR1 is LGHNT and CDR2 is FRNRAP. The CDR3 DNA sequence: TGTGCTAGTGGACCCAAATTGGGCGGGAACACCGGGGAGCTGTTTCTT. It codes for CASGPKLGGNTGELFL.

This clonotype was observed many times. The chain's CDR3 is CASSFGNNYGYTF. The CDR3 region has the DNA TGTGCCAGCAGCTTTGGGAATAACTATGGCTACACCTTC. The genes are TRBV11-2 and TRBJ1-2; no definite D call. Germline CDR1 reads SGHAT; CDR2 reads FQNNGV. The CDR3 is 13 residues long. The germline V and J ends were trimmed by 3 bases and 1 base, with 6 bases remaining between them.

This clonotype was observed once. The chain carries TRBV28 and TRBJ2-7; D perhaps matches TRBD1 (7 bases). Germline lookup yields CDR1 MDHEN and CDR2 SYDVKM. This CDR3 spans 18 amino acids. V shed 5 bases and J shed 3 bases, with 26 bases lying between them. For the CDR3, the DNA is TGTGCCAGCAGTGGACGACAGGGACGGGGGACGACGGACTACGAGCAGTACTTC. Protein product: CASSGRQGRGTTDYEQYF.

The sample holds many counts of this clonotype. The chain has TRBV6-1 and TRBJ2-7; D might be TRBD1 or TRBD2, each matching 5 bases. V lost 2 bases, J lost 0 bases, and 8 bases lay in between. Germline CDR1 reads MNHNS; CDR2 reads SASEGT. The CDR3 runs 14 residues. The CDR3 spells CASSEPGTSYEQYF. In DNA form, the CDR3 reads TGTGCCAGCAGTGAACCTGGGACCTCCTACGAGCAGTACTTC.

This clonotype was seen many times. The chain is built from TRBV2 and TRBJ1-1; weak D call: TRBD1 (6 bases). The CDR3 totals 14 residues. Trimming shortened V by 4 bases and J by 4 bases, and 13 bases separated the two germline ends. Germline CDR1 and CDR2: SNHLY and FYNNEI. The CDR3 coding sequence is TGTGCCAGCAGTGTTGAGGGAGGGGGCACTGAAGCTTTCTTT. Translated, it gives CASSVEGGGTEAFF.

Worth noting for this clonotype: A read error may be the cause here, since a much bigger clone is one base away. This chain uses TRBV12-3 or TRBV12-4 with TRBJ1-4, with D perhaps TRBD1 (6 bases). The CDR3 length is 15 residues. CDR3 sequence: CASSYRQATNEKLLF. The DNA for the CDR3 is TGTGCCAGCAGTTACCGACAGGCAACTAATGAAAAACTGCTTTTT.

This clonotype was observed many times. The V and J genes are TRBV28 and TRBJ2-3, with D possibly matching TRBD2 (5 bases). V lost 8 bases and J 3 bases, leaving 15 bases between the germline ends. The germline CDR1 and CDR2 sequences are MDHEN and SYDVKM. CDR3 length: 14 amino acids. This chain's CDR3 is CASRPWRRTDTQYF. The CDR3 DNA follows: TGTGCCAGCCGTCCATGGAGGAGGACAGATACGCAGTATTTT.

Regarding this clonotype: Just one base apart from a much larger clone, this may be a read error. The chain has TRBV28 and TRBJ2-7, with D possibly TRBD1 on 5 matching bases. CDR1 is MDHEN and CDR2 is SYDVKM in the germline V gene. V dropped 7 bases and J dropped 4 bases, with 17 bases sitting between them. The CDR3 has 14 residues. The chain's CDR3 is CASIPDSPLYEQYF. The CDR3 coding sequence is TGTGCCAGCATCCCCGACAGTCCCTTGTACGAGCAGTACTTC.

Only one count was recorded for this clonotype. This chain links TRBV14 with TRBJ2-1, with 13 positions matching TRBD2. The CDR3 consists of 14 residues. Germline assignment: CDR1 SGHDN and CDR2 FVKESK. Trimming took 2 bases from V and 16 from J; bases not matched to a gene: 8. The CDR3 bases are TGTGCCAGCAGCCAACAACTAGCGGGAGGGCCTGGTTTCTTC. Its translation is CASSQQLAGGPGFF.

V is TRBV20-1 and J is TRBJ2-3, with 11 bases aligning to TRBD2. The CDR3 consists of 18 residues. The trim removed 0 bases at V and 5 bases at J, leaving 13 bases unmatched. CDR1 and CDR2 from the germline V gene are DFQATT and SNEGSKA (reference sequence). Here the CDR3 DNA reads TGCAGTGCTAGAGATGCGAGACTAGCGGGGAAGGGGATAGATACGCAGTATTTT. This encodes CSARDARLAGKGIDTQYF.

As for this clonotype: One end of the junction varies from germline; a read error may be responsible. CDR3 residues: CTSSLRDRSSYNSPLHF. The CDR3 bases are TGTACCAGCTCACTCCGGGACAGGAGCTCCTATAATTCACCCCTCCACTTT. J is TRBJ1-6 and V is TRBV18, with 8 nucleotides matching TRBD1. The CDR3 runs 17 residues. The germline V gene encodes CDR1 KGHSH and CDR2 LQKENI.

The CDR3 sequence: CASRGGHNNSPLHF. Here the CDR3 DNA reads TGTGCCAGCAGGGGGGGACACAATAATTCACCCCTCCACTTT. V is TRBV27 and J is TRBJ1-6, with a tentative D call TRBD1 (6 bases). Germline V lookup: CDR1 MNHEY, CDR2 SMNVEV (reference sequence). The CDR3 runs 14 residues. Trimming shortened V by 6 bases and J by 5 bases, and 11 bases separated the two germline ends.

This clonotype was detected ten times or more. V usage is TRBV7-9 and J usage is TRBJ2-1; tentative D call: TRBD1 (5 bases). Germline V CDR1 and CDR2: SEHNR, FQNEAQ (reference sequence). Trimming cost V 3 bases and J 10 bases, with 16 bases left between them. CDR3 length: 14 residues. In DNA, the CDR3 is TGTGCCAGCAGCTTTCCAGGGCCCCTTCAGGAGCAGTTCTTC. Amino acids: CASSFPGPLQEQFF.

At least ten counts were recorded for this clonotype. The V gene is TRBV2, the J gene TRBJ2-2; D unclear. Trimming stripped 5 bases from V and 3 bases from J, with 10 bases between. CDR1 and CDR2 (germline): SNHLY, FYNNEI. This CDR3 comprises 14 residues. CDR3 amino acids: CASSMVGHTGELFF. CDR3 sequence (DNA): TGTGCCAGCAGTATGGTAGGGCACACCGGGGAGCTGTTTTTT.

This clonotype was seen a few times. CDR3 loop: CASSGDSEKLFF. Written as DNA, the CDR3 is TGTGCCAGCAGTGGGGACAGTGAAAAACTGTTTTTT. V is TRBV12-3 or TRBV12-4 and J is TRBJ1-4; TRBD1 agrees at 7 bases. There are 12 residues in the CDR3. Trimming removed 5 bases from V and 7 bases from J; junction bases left unmatched: 1.

In this sample, this clonotype turned up many times. The gene calls are TRBV10-3 and TRBJ2-5; D perhaps matches TRBD2 (6 bases). V was clipped by 10 bases and J by 2 bases, with 17 bases between them. The germline CDR1 and CDR2 sequences are ENHRY and SYGVKD. The CDR3 runs 14 residues. CDR3 amino acids: CATQEVAAQETQYF. The CDR3, as DNA: TGTGCCACCCAAGAAGTAGCGGCTCAAGAGACCCAGTACTTC.

This clonotype appeared once. This chain joins TRBV12-3 or TRBV12-4 and TRBJ1-3; D is ambiguous. The CDR3 is made up of 14 amino acids. V was cut by 6 bases and J by 0 bases, with 9 bases left in between. This chain's CDR3 is CASSWGGSGNTIYF. For the CDR3, the DNA is TGTGCCAGCAGCTGGGGAGGCTCTGGAAACACCATATATTTT.

The chain joins TRBV5-1 to TRBJ2-7; 12 bases are shared with TRBD1. This CDR3 is 14 amino acids long. Germline loops: CDR1 SGHRS, CDR2 YFSETQ. J was trimmed by 5 bases and V by 5 bases; bases with no gene match: 5. The CDR3 DNA is TGCGCCAGCAGTTCCGGGACAGGGGGCAACGAGCAGTACTTC. Translation: CASSSGTGGNEQYF.

This clonotype was detected ten times or more. J is TRBJ2-3 and V is TRBV24-1; 7 bases are shared with TRBD1. Germline V gene data show CDR1 as KGHDR and CDR2 as SFDVKD. Trimming removed 6 bases from V and 4 bases from J; junction bases left unmatched: 3. CDR3 length: 13 amino acids. The CDR3 DNA reads as TGTGCCACCAGTCACAGGGGACCAGATACGCAGTATTTT. This codes for CATSHRGPDTQYF.

This clonotype occurred once. The V call is TRBV29-1, the J call TRBJ2-7; TRBD2 might be the D (5 bases). The CDR3 has 12 residues. V dropped 7 bases and J dropped 3 bases, with 13 bases sitting between them. CDR1 and CDR2 (germline): SQVTM, ANQGSEA. This CDR3 is CSAKDGDYEQYF. CDR3 nucleotide sequence: TGCAGCGCTAAGGACGGGGACTACGAGCAGTACTTC.

This clonotype was counted ten times or more. The chain links TRBV29-1 to TRBJ2-7; TRBD1 matches 10 bases. V lost 6 bases, J lost 3 bases, and 8 bases stayed unmatched. This CDR3 has 14 amino acids. In germline, CDR1 is SQVTM, CDR2 ANQGSEA. CDR3 in DNA: TGCAGCGTCAGGGAGGGGACAGGGGTCTACGAGCAGTACTTC. Residues: CSVREGTGVYEQYF.

V and J are TRBV20-1 and TRBJ2-1; no clear D. Trimming cost V 3 bases and J 2 bases, with 11 bases left between them. Looked up from germline, CDR1 is DFQATT and CDR2 is SNEGSKA (reference sequence). The CDR3 spans 14 residues. As DNA, the CDR3 is TGCAGTGCTAGTAAAGCTGAAGCCTACAATGAGCAGTTCTTC. Protein sequence: CSASKAEAYNEQFF.

This clonotype came up many times. This rearrangement joins TRBV30 to TRBJ2-3, with a weak D call TRBD1 (6 bases). This CDR3 spans 15 amino acids. V lost 4 bases and J 2 bases, leaving 16 bases between the germline ends. The germline CDR1 and CDR2 sequences are GTSNPN and SVGIG (reference sequence). The CDR3: CAWKIPGTITDTQYF. The CDR3 DNA follows: TGTGCCTGGAAAATTCCCGGGACAATCACAGATACGCAGTATTTT.

J is TRBJ2-1 and V is TRBV7-2, with a weak D call TRBD2 (5 bases). The germline CDR1 and CDR2 sequences are SGHTA and FQGNSA. The length of the CDR3 is 16 residues. Trimming took off 0 bases at V and 3 bases at J, with 12 bases between the two ends. The CDR3 DNA reads as TGTGCCAGCAGCTTAGCGCAAGGAGGCTACTACAATGAGCAGTTCTTC. Translated: CASSLAQGGYYNEQFF. The full variable domain, its missing parts supplied by reference TRBV7-2 and TRBJ2-1, is GAGVSQSPSNKVTEKGKDVELRCDPISGHTALYWYRQSLGQGLEFLIYFQGNSAPDKSGLPSDRFSAERTGGSVSTLTIQRTQQEDSAVYLCASSLAQGGYYNEQFFGPGTRLTVL.

This clonotype was detected only a few times. The chain carries TRBV5-1 and TRBJ2-7; 7 positions agree with TRBD1. The germline gives CDR1 SGHRS, CDR2 YFSETQ. Losses at the gene ends were 0 bases for V and 4 bases for J; bases not matched to a gene: 4. The CDR3 spans 14 residues. CDR3 nucleotide sequence: TGCGCCAGCAGCTTGGCCGGGACAGAGTACGAGCAGTACTTC. It translates to CASSLAGTEYEQYF.

The rearrangement uses TRBV2 and TRBJ2-5; D gene ambiguous. Germline CDR1 and CDR2: SNHLY and FYNNEI. V lost 2 bases, J lost 3 bases, and 10 bases lay in between. CDR3 length equals 14 residues. CDR3 nucleotides: TGTGCCAGCAGTGAATTGAACGCTAAAGAGACCCAGTACTTC. As protein: CASSELNAKETQYF.